What follows are 26 T cell receptor beta chains derived from one specimen sequenced in a study of lymphopenia after photon versus proton radiotherapy. Assay: immunoSEQ multiplex PCR; the TCRdb copy retains only in-frame clones and omits some. The sample shows roughly 64,000 clones, 87% of them seen only once. The material was peripheral blood, obtained from a patient treated with proton-based radiotherapy. The receptor set was obtained from an older man with esophageal cancer.

This clone has only a few counts. The chain is built from TRBV30 and TRBJ1-1, with 7 bases lining up with TRBD1. Trimming took 7 bases from V and 1 from J; bases not matched to a gene: 6. CDR1 and CDR2 from the germline V gene are GTSNPN and SVGIG (reference sequence). The CDR3 loop spans 13 amino acids. This CDR3 reads CAYGQDWNTEAFF. For the CDR3, the DNA is TGTGCCTATGGACAGGACTGGAACACTGAAGCTTTCTTT.

The rearrangement joins TRBV7-2 to TRBJ2-1, with D unclear. CDR1 and CDR2 from the germline V gene are SGHTA and FQGNSA. V shed 5 bases and J shed 10 bases, with 15 bases lying between them. CDR3 length: 13 amino acids. This CDR3 reads CASSLGRAMEQFF. The CDR3 bases are TGTGCCAGCAGCCTGGGTAGGGCCATGGAGCAGTTCTTC.

The chain is built from TRBV29-1 and TRBJ1-1; tentative D call: TRBD1 (5 bases). Germline V gene lookup returns CDR1 SQVTM and CDR2 ANQGSEA. The CDR3 covers 15 residues. The CDR3 coding sequence is TGCACCACTCTTGGGGCCACAGGAGCGAACACTGAAGCTTTCTTT. Its protein is CTTLGATGANTEAFF.

This chain uses TRBV5-1 with TRBJ2-3; 14 bases fit TRBD2. Trimming at V came to 3 bases and at J to 5 bases, leaving 8 bases not matched to a gene. In germline, CDR1 is SGHRS, CDR2 YFSETQ. The CDR3 loop spans 17 amino acids. The CDR3 spells CASSSGLAGDSRDTQYF. CDR3 in DNA: TGCGCCAGCAGCTCGGGACTAGCGGGAGATTCCAGAGATACGCAGTATTTT.

The chain combines TRBV7-2 with TRBJ2-5; the D gene is possibly TRBD2 (6 bases). Germline CDR1 and CDR2: SGHTA and FQGNSA. The V and J ends lost 1 base and 5 bases respectively, with 11 bases between them. The CDR3 has 14 amino acids. The CDR3 DNA reads as TGTGCCAGCAGCTTAGTGTTTGGGGGGGAGACCCAGTACTTC. Protein sequence: CASSLVFGGETQYF.

This chain links TRBV9 with TRBJ1-3; D may be TRBD1 (6 bases). Looked up from germline, CDR1 is SGDLS and CDR2 is YYNGEE. The ends were cut back, 4 bases at V and 2 bases at J, with 7 bases in the middle. The CDR3 length is 13 residues. CDR3 bases: TGTGCCAGCAGCTGGACAGCTGGAAACACCATATATTTT. It translates to CASSWTAGNTIYF.

The chain employs TRBV10-3 and TRBJ2-2, with 11 bases fitting TRBD2. Losses at the gene ends were 1 base for V and 5 bases for J; bases not matched to a gene: 9. Germline lookup yields CDR1 ENHRY and CDR2 SYGVKD. This CDR3 has 18 amino acids. CDR3 sequence (DNA): TGTGCCATCAGTGAGTTTGGGCTAGCGGGAGGACGGACCGGGGAGCTGTTTTTT. It yields the protein CAISEFGLAGGRTGELFF.

The chain couples TRBV5-4 to TRBJ1-1; tentatively, D is TRBD1 (5 bases). Germline CDR1 is SGHNT and CDR2 is YYREEE (reference sequence). Trimming stripped 5 bases from V and 6 bases from J, with 14 bases between. This CDR3 has 13 amino acids. The CDR3 region is CASSYGHSSEAFF. Written as DNA, the CDR3 is TGTGCCAGCAGTTACGGACATTCGTCTGAAGCTTTCTTT.

In DNA, the CDR3 is TGTGCCAGCAGTCCCAGAGAGCACAGGGGGCGGCACGAGCAGTACTTC. It yields the protein CASSPREHRGRHEQYF. This chain uses TRBV27 with TRBJ2-7, with 9 bases fitting TRBD1. The germline V gene encodes CDR1 MNHEY and CDR2 SMNVEV (reference sequence). The junction had 13 bases not matched to a gene; V was cut back by 5 bases and J by 5 bases. CDR3 size: 16 residues.

V is TRBV5-5 and J is TRBJ1-2; D is perhaps TRBD1 (6 bases). Germline values: CDR1 SGHKS, CDR2 YYEKEE (reference sequence). The CDR3 length is 12 residues. V was pared by 3 bases and J by 7 bases, with 10 bases between. CDR3 sequence reads: CASSWNRVGYTF. CDR3 coding DNA: TGTGCCAGCAGCTGGAACAGGGTTGGCTACACCTTC.

This clone was seen only a few times. V and J are TRBV7-9 and TRBJ2-3, with D uncertain. Germline CDR1 and CDR2: SEHNR and FQNEAQ (reference sequence). The V end was cut by 7 bases, the J end by 6 bases, with 8 bases between. The CDR3 loop spans 11 amino acids. This chain's CDR3 is CASNRLDTQYF. CDR3 DNA: TGTGCCAGCAATCGTCTGGATACGCAGTATTTT.

This chain links TRBV7-9 with TRBJ2-3; D is unclear. CDR3 length equals 13 residues. Between the trimmed V and J ends, which lost 4 bases and 3 bases, there was a span of 8 bases. Germline V gives CDR1 SEHNR, CDR2 FQNEAQ (reference sequence). In DNA form, the CDR3 reads TGTGCCAGCAGCTACGACCCGACAGATACGCAGTATTTT. Translated, it gives CASSYDPTDTQYF.

The chain joins TRBV7-3 to TRBJ2-2; D not certain. V lost 2 bases and J lost 0, with 7 bases in between. This CDR3 comprises 15 residues. CDR1 is SGHTA, CDR2 FQGTGA, per germline. DNA for the CDR3: TGTGCCAGCAGCTTACTCATCGCGAACACCGGGGAGCTGTTTTTT. Protein: CASSLLIANTGELFF. Full variable domain (rest looked up from reference TRBV7-3 and TRBJ2-2): GAGVSQTPSNKVTEKGKYVELRCDPISGHTALYWYRQSLGQGPEFLIYFQGTGAADDSGLPNDRFFAVRPEGSVSTLKIQRTERGDSAVYLCASSLLIANTGELFFGEGSRLTVL.

V gene TRBV4-3 combines with J gene TRBJ1-2, with 12 bases aligning to TRBD1. With V trimmed by 4 bases and J by 9 bases, 15 bases remained unmatched. The CDR3 consists of 17 residues. Germline V lookup: CDR1 LGHNA, CDR2 YSLEER. CDR3 residues: CASSPGTGGVSWGSYTF. CDR3 bases: TGCGCCAGCAGCCCCGGGACAGGGGGCGTCTCTTGGGGGAGCTACACCTTC.

This chain connects TRBV10-2 to TRBJ2-7; 7 positions match TRBD1. The CDR3 has 17 amino acids. The germline V gene encodes CDR1 WSHSY and CDR2 SAAADI. Trimming took 2 bases from V and 3 from J; bases not matched to a gene: 13. The CDR3 coding sequence is TGCGCCAGCAGTGAGACGGGGAACAGGGGAGAGAACTACGAGCAGTACTTC. This encodes CASSETGNRGENYEQYF.

The J gene is TRBJ1-5, the V gene TRBV7-9; D ambiguous. The germline V gene encodes CDR1 SEHNR and CDR2 FQNEAQ (reference sequence). The ends were cut back, 1 base at V and 0 bases at J, with 16 bases in the middle. There are 18 residues in the CDR3. The CDR3 coding sequence is TGTGCCAGCAGCTTAGGCGGATCAGGTTCTTATAGCAATCAGCCCCAGCATTTT. Residues: CASSLGGSGSYSNQPQHF.

This clone rates as medium-sized. The chain employs TRBV4-1 and TRBJ2-7, with 8 bases identical to TRBD1. J was trimmed by 2 bases and V by 4 bases; bases with no gene match: 7. Looked up from germline, CDR1 is MGHRA and CDR2 is YSYEKL. This CDR3 is 15 amino acids long. The CDR3 region is CASSLDRGGAYEQYF. CDR3 DNA: TGCGCCAGCAGCCTAGACAGGGGCGGGGCCTACGAGCAGTACTTC.

The CDR3 DNA follows: TGCGCCAGCAGCCAAGACCCTGCGGGAGGGCCCTACAATGAGCAGTTCTTC. Protein: CASSQDPAGGPYNEQFF. This rearrangement joins TRBV4-1 to TRBJ2-1, with 9 bases fitting TRBD2. Germline trimming cut 0 bases from V and 2 bases from J; bases unmatched to any gene: 5. The V gene's germline CDR1 is MGHRA and CDR2 YSYEKL. The CDR3 is 17 amino acids.

This clone was counted between two and nine times. The chain joins TRBV18 to TRBJ1-2; D not certain. V was shortened by 0 bases and J by 8 bases, with 10 bases between the two germline ends. Per germline, CDR1 KGHSH and CDR2 LQKENI. This CDR3 is 13 amino acids long. Here the CDR3 DNA reads TGTGCCAGCTCACCACCCGCGGGGTACGGCTACACCTTC. It yields the protein CASSPPAGYGYTF.

A single count supports this clone. This sequence joins TRBV11-2 and TRBJ1-2; 8 bases match TRBD1. The germline CDR1 and CDR2 sequences are SGHAT and FQNNGV. The CDR3 is 15 amino acids. The ends lost 5 bases at V and 2 bases at J; junction bases unmatched: 7. Written as DNA, the CDR3 is TGTGCCAGCAGCCCGTGGACAGGGATGAACTATGGCTACACCTTC. Translating gives CASSPWTGMNYGYTF.

The rearrangement uses TRBV11-1 and TRBJ2-7, with a weak D call TRBD1 (6 bases). CDR3 length: 14 amino acids. Trimming left V 2 bases short and J 5 bases short, with 13 bases between. CDR1 SGHAT and CDR2 FQDESV come from the germline V gene (reference sequence). This CDR3 reads CASSLKHRVDEQYF. DNA for the CDR3: TGTGCCAGCAGCTTAAAACACAGGGTAGACGAGCAGTACTTC.

The rearrangement uses TRBV7-8 and TRBJ2-5; possibly TRBD1 for D (5 bases). Trimming took off 5 bases at V and 11 bases at J, with 21 bases between the two ends. The germline gives CDR1 SGHVS, CDR2 FQNEAQ. CDR3 length equals 14 residues. The DNA of the CDR3 is TGTGCCAGCAGCCCTAGGACACGACTGGTGGAGCAGTACTTC. Its protein is CASSPRTRLVEQYF.

CDR3 sequence reads: CASSLAGAGEKLFF. CDR3 DNA: TGCGCCAGCAGCTTGGCAGGGGCGGGAGAAAAACTGTTTTTT. The chain links TRBV5-1 to TRBJ1-4, with D possibly matching TRBD1 (6 bases). Deletions cut 0 bases from V and 8 bases from J, with 11 bases between. Germline V gene sequence: CDR1 SGHRS, CDR2 YFSETQ. The CDR3 runs 14 residues.

This chain uses TRBV19 with TRBJ2-2; D gene uncertain. V gave up 4 bases and J gave up 1 base, with 7 bases separating them. The CDR3 has 14 amino acids. Per the germline V gene, CDR1 is LNHDA and CDR2 is SQIVND (reference sequence). The CDR3 DNA follows: TGTGCCAGTAGTAGGAGACGGAACACCGGGGAGCTGTTTTTT. This codes for CASSRRRNTGELFF.

The CDR3: CASSGGSFGEQYF. The DNA for the CDR3 is TGTGCCAGCAGTGGGGGGAGTTTCGGCGAGCAGTACTTC. The chain recombines TRBV13 with TRBJ2-7; perhaps TRBD2 as D (6 bases). Trimming took off 6 bases at V and 6 bases at J, with 15 bases between the two ends. The CDR3 has 13 residues. Per the germline V gene, CDR1 is PRHDT and CDR2 is FYEKMQ (reference sequence).

This clone was seen only once. Other DNA sequences in this sample translate to the same CDR3. J is TRBJ1-1 and V is TRBV7-2, with unresolved D. CDR1 is SGHTA, CDR2 FQGNSA, per germline. The CDR3 extends over 14 amino acids. V was shortened by 1 base and J by 5 bases, with 11 bases between the two germline ends. For the CDR3, the DNA is TGTGCCAGCAGCTTAGAGGGCGACCGAACTGAAGCTTTCTTT. Its protein product is CASSLEGDRTEAFF.